What follows are 21 T cell receptor beta chains derived from one specimen sequenced in a study of breast tumors, draining lymph nodes, adjacent tissues (TCRdb year 2016). Lymph node samples were obtained from the axillary draining lymph nodes of breast cancer patients. The library came from multiplex PCR. Sequencing relied on an Illumina HiSeq 2000. TCRdb redid the processing of the public reads, applying fastp at Q25 and MiXCR, and retained in-frame beta chains. Rows with a matching CDR3 protein are joined into one entry that keeps the most common DNA and genes. Within this sample are around 110,000 distinct CDR3 sequences, with about 29% of them counted one time only. The top ten constitute approximately 5% of the sample. Sequencing input: axillary lymph node tissue. The source of these receptors is a female donor with breast cancer. Some clones in this sample may be carry-over from other donors' samples.

This clonotype was counted ten times or more. The chain links TRBV6-5 to TRBJ2-7; TRBD2 is a possible D gene (5 bases). This CDR3 contains 14 residues. Germline V gene sequence: CDR1 MNHEY, CDR2 SVGAGI. Trimming removed 11 bases at V and 2 bases at J, with 19 bases between. CDR3 bases: TGTGCCTCCTCCCCAGCGGCGGAGACCTACGAGCAGTACTTC. Amino acids: CASSPAAETYEQYF.

In this sample, this clonotype turned up a few times. A much larger clone sits a single nucleotide away, making a read error possible. The chain employs TRBV28 and TRBJ2-7; TRBD1 matches 7 bases. The CDR3 sequence is 14 residues long. CDR1 and CDR2 from the germline V gene are MDHEN and SYDVKM. V was clipped by 8 bases and J by 2 bases; unmatched bases: 9. The CDR3 DNA is TGTGCCAGCGGCCGATGGGGACAGACCTACGAGCAGTACTTC. It yields the protein CASGRWGQTYEQYF.

The V gene is TRBV20-1, the J gene TRBJ1-1; D ambiguous. The V gene's germline CDR1 is DFQATT and CDR2 SNEGSKA (reference sequence). Trimming cost V 0 bases and J 3 bases, with 11 bases left between them. This CDR3 is 14 amino acids long. The CDR3 bases are TGCAGTGCTAGAGATCTAAGGTTGCACACTGAAGCTTTCTTT. Its protein is CSARDLRLHTEAFF.

Turning to this clonotype: One junction end disagrees with the germline gene, perhaps due to a read error. The CDR3 nucleotides read TGTGCCGTTCTTCCGCGGGGGGGCCGCAATGGGCAGTTCTTC. Residues: CAVLPRGGRNGQFF. The chain has TRBV6-2 or TRBV6-3 and TRBJ2-1, with TRBD2 identical over 9 bases. The CDR3 runs to 14 residues. Germline CDR1 MNHEY, CDR2 SVGEGT.

This chain connects TRBV11-1 to TRBJ2-7, with 7 bases lining up with TRBD2. The germline CDR1 and CDR2 sequences are SGHAT and FQDESV (reference sequence). J lost 5 bases, V lost 4 bases, and 17 bases had no gene match. This CDR3 has 17 amino acids. The DNA for the CDR3 is TGTGCCAGCAGCTCAAGGGGCTACAGGCGGGAGTGGGACGAGCAGTACTTC. Encoded protein: CASSSRGYRREWDEQYF.

In the case of this clonotype: Since the CDR3 does not end with the conserved phenylalanine or tryptophan, this likely comes from a read error. No DNA is shown, since the ends of the CDR3 on it are uncertain; the CDR3 is the one TCRdb lists. V and J are TRBV7-2 and TRBJ2-5; the table names TRBD2, a call not compared with the DNA. The V gene's germline CDR1 is SGHTA and CDR2 FQGNSA. Including both end residues, the CDR3 is 14 amino acids long. CDR3 region: CASSSGLSGELWYL.

This clonotype has only a few counts. This sequence may be a read error, since a much larger clone differs from it by one base. The chain employs TRBV5-4 and TRBJ1-2; D is ambiguous. The germline V and J ends were trimmed by 4 bases and 3 bases, with 13 bases remaining between them. Germline V lookup: CDR1 SGHNT, CDR2 YYREEE (reference sequence). The CDR3 has 14 amino acids. This CDR3 is CASSPRTADYGYTF. The DNA of the CDR3 is TGTGCCAGCAGCCCCCGGACGGCGGACTATGGCTACACCTTC.

This clonotype was seen a few times. This chain joins TRBV27 and TRBJ1-4; D gene unclear. The V gene lost 6 bases and the J gene lost 5 bases, with 19 bases spanning the gap. Germline lookup yields CDR1 MNHEY and CDR2 SMNVEV (reference sequence). The CDR3 has 16 amino acids. CDR3 bases: TGTGCCAGCAGCCCTACCTGGGGTGTTGCGAATGAAAAACTGTTTTTT. Encoded protein: CASSPTWGVANEKLFF.

This clonotype was seen once. This may stem from a read error, because a much larger clone lies one nucleotide away. This chain connects TRBV5-1 to TRBJ1-1; D not resolved. Germline V lookup: CDR1 SGHRS, CDR2 YFSETQ. The length of the CDR3 is 12 residues. The CDR3 sequence is CVSSLGNTEAFF. The CDR3 coding sequence is TGCGTCAGCAGCTTGGGGAACACTGAAGCTTTCTTT.

This clonotype was observed at least ten times. V gene TRBV9 combines with J gene TRBJ2-6; D is unclear. V was pared by 3 bases and J by 0 bases, with 10 bases between. This CDR3 has 16 residues. Germline V gene sequence: CDR1 SGDLS, CDR2 YYNGEE. The CDR3 spells CASSAKKSSGANVLTF. In DNA form, the CDR3 reads TGTGCCAGCAGCGCCAAAAAGAGCTCTGGGGCCAACGTCCTGACTTTC.

This clonotype was observed at least ten times. The rearrangement links TRBV3-1 to TRBJ1-2; D gene unclear. Germline CDR1 and CDR2: LGHDT and YNNKEL (reference sequence). Trimming stripped 3 bases from V and 7 bases from J, with 9 bases between. The CDR3 covers 12 residues. CDR3 in amino acids: CASSHRRFGYTF. The CDR3 DNA reads as TGTGCCAGCAGCCATCGACGTTTTGGCTACACCTTC.

This clonotype was found many times. CDR3: CASSVATSENAHYGYTF. The CDR3, as DNA: TGTGCCAGCAGCGTAGCTACCTCAGAAAACGCTCACTATGGCTACACCTTC. The chain uses TRBV9 and TRBJ1-2; D is undetermined. Germline CDR1 is SGDLS and CDR2 is YYNGEE. Between the trimmed V and J ends, which lost 0 bases and 3 bases, there was a span of 18 bases. This CDR3 has 17 amino acids.

The sample holds many counts of this clonotype. The chain couples TRBV20-1 to TRBJ2-5; 12 positions match TRBD2. The CDR3 extends over 14 amino acids. The J segment lost 4 bases and the V segment lost 4 bases, leaving 4 bases of the junction unmatched. Germline V gene data show CDR1 as DFQATT and CDR2 as SNEGSKA (reference sequence). DNA for the CDR3: TGCAGTGCTAACCTAGCGGGAGGGGTAGAGACCCAGTACTTC. Translating it yields CSANLAGGVETQYF.

At least ten counts were recorded for this clonotype. This chain links TRBV6-5 with TRBJ1-6, with D tentatively TRBD1 (6 bases). V was shortened by 3 bases and J by 9 bases, with 9 bases between the two germline ends. Per germline, CDR1 MNHEY and CDR2 SVGAGI. There are 13 residues in the CDR3. The CDR3 loop is CASSYTGSSPLHF. CDR3 DNA sequence: TGTGCCAGCAGTTATACAGGGTCTTCACCCCTCCACTTT.

This clonotype was observed at least ten times. This chain connects TRBV7-9 to TRBJ2-7; the match to TRBD2 covers 9 bases. CDR1 is SEHNR and CDR2 is FQNEAQ in the germline V gene (reference sequence). This CDR3 is 13 amino acids long. With V trimmed by 7 bases and J by 1 base, 2 bases remained unmatched. DNA of the CDR3: TGTGCCAGCAAGACTAGCGGTTCCTACGAGCAGTACTTC. This sequence encodes CASKTSGSYEQYF.

This clonotype has a count of ten or more. The chain employs TRBV28 and TRBJ1-4; weak D call: TRBD1 (5 bases). CDR3 size: 13 residues. Germline V gene data show CDR1 as MDHEN and CDR2 as SYDVKM. Trimming stripped 7 bases from V and 6 bases from J, with 12 bases between. CDR3 coding DNA: TGTGCCAGCACCGGGGGGGTATATGAAAAACTGTTTTTT. Encoded protein: CASTGGVYEKLFF.

This clonotype came up many times. A read error may produce the germline difference seen at one junction end. V is TRBV11-1 and J is TRBJ2-7; D is possibly TRBD1 (6 bases). Germline V gives CDR1 SGHAT, CDR2 FQDESV (reference sequence). The CDR3 length is 12 residues. CDR3 amino acids: CASSLTGYGQYF. The CDR3 DNA sequence: TGTGCCAGCAGCTTAACAGGGTACGGGCAGTACTTC. The variable domain in full, with the rest retrieved from reference TRBV11-1 and TRBJ2-7, is EAEVAQSPRYKITEKSQAVAFWCDPISGHATLYWYRQILGQGPELLVQFQDESVVDDSQLPKDRFSAERLKGVDSTLKIQPAELGDSAMYLCASSLTGYGQYFGPGTRLTVT.

Concerning this clonotype: With a much larger clone just one base away, this may be a read error. No conserved phenylalanine or tryptophan ends this CDR3, so it is likely a read error. Because the CDR3's place on the DNA is in doubt, the DNA is left out and the CDR3 is given as listed by TCRdb. The rearrangement uses TRBV20-1 and TRBJ2-7; the DNA was not used to check the table's D call, TRBD1. Germline V CDR1 and CDR2: DFQATT, SNEGSKA (reference sequence). The CDR3 numbers 11 amino acids, ends counted. The CDR3 here is CSFLQGYEQSL.

At least ten counts were recorded for this clonotype. This chain links TRBV24-1 with TRBJ1-5, with D unclear. Trimming took 7 bases from V and 3 from J, leaving 18 bases between them. The germline V gene encodes CDR1 KGHDR and CDR2 SFDVKD. The CDR3 contains 16 residues. In DNA form, the CDR3 reads TGTGCCACCAGCCAAGTCAGTGCTTGGCACAATCAGCCCCAGCATTTT. Encoded protein: CATSQVSAWHNQPQHF.

This clonotype showed up many times. This chain joins TRBV4-3 and TRBJ1-5; D gene uncertain. CDR1 and CDR2 from the germline V gene are LGHNA and YSLEER. Trimming pared 0 bases from V and 6 bases from J, leaving 9 bases between. CDR3 length: 14 amino acids. The CDR3 DNA reads as TGCGCCAGCAGCCAAGATTTTACCCTTCAGCCCCAGCATTTT. Its protein is CASSQDFTLQPQHF.

The chain uses TRBV5-1 and TRBJ2-3; perhaps TRBD1 as D (8 bases). The V end was cut by 6 bases, the J end by 6 bases, with 20 bases between. This CDR3 contains 15 residues. The germline V gene encodes CDR1 SGHRS and CDR2 YFSETQ. CDR3 nucleotide sequence: TGCGCCAGCAATCTTTCACAGGGGGGGACCGATACGCAGTATTTT. Protein: CASNLSQGGTDTQYF. Supplemented by reference TRBV5-1 and TRBJ2-3, the full variable domain reads KAGVTQTPRYLIKTRGQQVTLSCSPISGHRSVSWYQQTPGQGLQFLFEYFSETQRNKGNFPGRFSGRQFSNSRSEMNVSTLELGDSALYLCASNLSQGGTDTQYFGPGTRLTVL.